Below, 31 T cell receptor beta chains from the same sample are listed, as sequenced in a study of early T cells in non-severe SARS-CoV-2 infection. TCRdb independently ran MiXCR on the 5' RACE reads; one entry per CDR3 protein. Among about 30,000 distinct CDR3 sequences, roughly 3.9% were seen once, and the ten largest hold over 8%. The source material was whole blood. The source is an adult who was a healthcare worker with PCR-confirmed SARS-CoV-2 infection or an uninfected control (not recorded which).

This clonotype was counted at least ten times. The V gene is TRBV29-1, the J gene TRBJ1-1; D is unresolved. This CDR3 contains 15 residues. Trimming took off 4 bases at V and 3 bases at J, with 18 bases between the two ends. The germline gives CDR1 SQVTM, CDR2 ANQGSEA. The CDR3 region has the DNA TGCAGCGTTGTAGGCGGACCCCTCGGGTACACTGAAGCTTTCTTT. This sequence encodes CSVVGGPLGYTEAFF.

This clonotype was counted only a few times. This chain uses TRBV7-9 with TRBJ1-3; D not resolved. The CDR3 runs to 15 residues. The V end lost 3 bases, the J end lost 0 bases, and 9 bases lay between the germline ends. Germline V gene data show CDR1 as SEHNR and CDR2 as FQNEAQ (reference sequence). The DNA for the CDR3 is TGTGCCAGCAGCTTCGGCGTTCTCTCTGGAAACACCATATATTTT. Residues: CASSFGVLSGNTIYF.

This clonotype has ten or more counts. The CDR3 DNA reads as TGCGCCAGCAGCATCTACAGGGGTGACACCGGGGAGCTGTTTTTT. It yields the protein CASSIYRGDTGELFF. V gene TRBV5-1 combines with J gene TRBJ2-2; 7 bases line up with TRBD1. V was pared by 4 bases and J by 3 bases, with 6 bases of the junction left unmatched. The CDR3 contains 15 residues. The germline gives CDR1 SGHRS, CDR2 YFSETQ.

This clonotype was recorded many times. The chain recombines TRBV3-1 with TRBJ1-2; 7 bases are a match to TRBD1. The CDR3 is made up of 13 amino acids. The germline V gene has CDR1 LGHDT and CDR2 YNNKEL (reference sequence). The ends lost 3 bases at V and 5 bases at J; junction bases unmatched: 3. The CDR3 loop reads CASSHGQAYGYTF. DNA for the CDR3: TGTGCCAGCAGCCATGGACAGGCGTATGGCTACACCTTC.

This clonotype has at least ten counts. The rearrangement links TRBV19 to TRBJ1-5; D gene unclear. The germline V and J ends were trimmed by 7 bases and 0 bases, with 13 bases remaining between them. This CDR3 spans 15 amino acids. Per the germline V gene, CDR1 is LNHDA and CDR2 is SQIVND (reference sequence). The CDR3 DNA reads as TGTGCCAGTACCCCCCAAGGGAATAGCAATCAGCCCCAGCATTTT. Encoded protein: CASTPQGNSNQPQHF.

This clonotype showed up just a few times. This sequence joins TRBV6-1 and TRBJ1-1; D not resolved. Germline V gives CDR1 MNHNS, CDR2 SASEGT. CDR3 length: 14 residues. Trimming removed 10 bases at V and 4 bases at J, with 19 bases between. Here the CDR3 DNA reads TGTGCCACCACCTTTACGACCGAAACCACTGAAGCTTTCTTT. It encodes CATTFTTETTEAFF.

Many counts were recorded for this clonotype. This chain connects TRBV29-1 to TRBJ2-1, with 13 bases that match TRBD2. CDR3 length: 13 residues. Germline-derived CDR1 and CDR2 are SQVTM and ANQGSEA. Trimming took 6 bases from V and 9 from J; bases not matched to a gene: 5. The CDR3 region has the DNA TGCAGCGTCGGACTAGCGGGAGAGGGTGAGCAGTTCTTC. It translates to CSVGLAGEGEQFF.

This clonotype was seen ten or more times. This chain links TRBV7-2 with TRBJ2-2; 8 bases map to TRBD2. The CDR3 contains 17 residues. The germline V gene has CDR1 SGHTA and CDR2 FQGNSA. V gave up 7 bases and J gave up 5 bases; unmatched junction bases: 15. CDR3 sequence reads: CASTPRFRGGLTGELFF. CDR3 bases: TGTGCCAGCACCCCTCGGTTCCGGGGGGGCCTAACCGGGGAGCTGTTTTTT.

At least ten counts were recorded for this clonotype. J is TRBJ2-3 and V is TRBV19, with D unresolved. CDR1 and CDR2 (germline): LNHDA, SQIVND (reference sequence). The CDR3 spans 13 residues. V lost 6 bases and J lost 5, with 12 bases in between. CDR3 sequence: CASSPALGDTQYF. CDR3 nucleotides: TGTGCCAGTAGCCCCGCGTTGGGAGATACGCAGTATTTT.

This clonotype appeared many times. The gene calls are TRBV28 and TRBJ2-7; the D is unclear. This CDR3 comprises 12 residues. Trimming took off 6 bases at V and 4 bases at J, with 10 bases between the two ends. Germline CDR1 MDHEN, CDR2 SYDVKM. The CDR3, as DNA: TGTGCCAGCAGCCTGGCACCTTACGAGCAGTACTTC. It translates to CASSLAPYEQYF. Combining the CDR3 with reference TRBV28 and TRBJ2-7 gives the whole variable domain DVKVTQSSRYLVKRTGEKVFLECVQDMDHENMFWYRQDPGLGLRLIYFSYDVKMKEKGDIPEGYSVSREKKERFSLILESASTNQTSMYLCASSLAPYEQYFGPGTRLTVT.

CDR3 bases: TGTGCCAGCAGATCCGCTAGCGGGAGTTACGAGCAGTACTTC. It specifies CASRSASGSYEQYF. The rearrangement links TRBV7-9 to TRBJ2-7; 10 positions agree with TRBD2. The V and J ends lost 6 bases and 4 bases, in that order; junction bases with no gene match: 6. The CDR3 covers 14 residues. Germline assignment: CDR1 SEHNR and CDR2 FQNEAQ (reference sequence).

This clonotype was recorded many times. V and J are TRBV20-1 and TRBJ2-7, with D tentatively TRBD2 (6 bases). Germline CDR1 is DFQATT and CDR2 is SNEGSKA (reference sequence). V lost 6 bases and J lost 0, with 15 bases in between. The CDR3 is 14 amino acids. CDR3 in amino acids: CSAVGLQSSYEQYF. CDR3 in DNA: TGCAGTGCGGTTGGACTACAAAGCTCCTACGAGCAGTACTTC.

As DNA, the CDR3 is TGTGCCAGCAGTCAGCTGGCGGGGGGCCTTGAGACCCAGTACTTC. As protein: CASSQLAGGLETQYF. V and J are TRBV27 and TRBJ2-5; 8 nucleotides match TRBD2. V was pared by 5 bases and J by 5 bases, with 10 bases of the junction left unmatched. The CDR3 has 15 residues. The germline V gene has CDR1 MNHEY and CDR2 SMNVEV (reference sequence).

V usage is TRBV29-1 and J usage is TRBJ2-1, with D perhaps TRBD1 (7 bases). Germline V gene data show CDR1 as SQVTM and CDR2 as ANQGSEA. The CDR3 has 14 residues. Between the trimmed V and J ends, which lost 6 bases and 0 bases, there was a span of 12 bases. CDR3 loop: CSVSQGGSYNEQFF. The CDR3 DNA reads TGCAGCGTATCCCAGGGGGGCTCCTACAATGAGCAGTTCTTC.

This clonotype was seen at least ten times. This chain uses TRBV7-6 with TRBJ2-7; D ambiguous. Germline loops: CDR1 SGHVS, CDR2 FNYEAQ. The V and J ends lost 1 base and 0 bases respectively, with 16 bases between them. This CDR3 is built from 17 residues. CDR3 loop: CASSLVPTATSSYEQYF. CDR3 DNA: TGTGCCAGCAGCTTAGTCCCTACAGCAACAAGCTCCTACGAGCAGTACTTC.

This clonotype appeared many times. The chain recombines TRBV5-4 with TRBJ2-1; 8 bases are shared with TRBD1. The germline gives CDR1 SGHNT, CDR2 YYREEE (reference sequence). There are 16 residues in the CDR3. J lost 5 bases, V lost 0 bases, and 7 bases had no gene match. Written as DNA, the CDR3 is TGTGCCAGCAGCTTGGCCAACCAGGGGGCCCACAATGAGCAGTTCTTC. Protein: CASSLANQGAHNEQFF.

This clonotype was seen repeatedly, ten times or more. The rearrangement joins TRBV2 to TRBJ2-2; tentatively, D is TRBD1 (6 bases). The CDR3 covers 14 residues. The V gene's germline CDR1 is SNHLY and CDR2 FYNNEI. Trimming stripped 4 bases from V and 6 bases from J, with 12 bases between. This CDR3 reads CASSGLEGAGELFF. In DNA, the CDR3 is TGTGCCAGCAGTGGTCTTGAGGGGGCCGGGGAGCTGTTTTTT.

This clonotype was counted ten times or more. CDR3 in DNA: TGTGCCAGCAGCTTAGGTCCGGACTTAGATACGCAGTATTTT. Translation: CASSLGPDLDTQYF. J is TRBJ2-3 and V is TRBV7-3; possible D gene TRBD2, 5 bases. This CDR3 region has 14 residues. Trimming left V 2 bases short and J 5 bases short, with 11 bases between. Germline V gene sequence: CDR1 SGHTA, CDR2 FQGTGA.

The chain carries TRBV5-5 and TRBJ2-7; weak D call: TRBD1 (5 bases). V lost 4 bases and J 7 bases, leaving 21 bases between the germline ends. The CDR3 contains 15 residues. In germline, CDR1 is SGHKS, CDR2 YYEKEE (reference sequence). The CDR3 nucleotides are TGTGCCAGCAGCCCTTTTGACAGTCCGGTGGGGGAGCAGTACTTC. It is translated as CASSPFDSPVGEQYF.

This clonotype has ten or more counts. The V gene is TRBV14, the J gene TRBJ2-7; 7 bases are a match to TRBD2. Looked up from germline, CDR1 is SGHDN and CDR2 is FVKESK. The V segment lost 5 bases and the J segment 0 bases; nucleotides outside the gene matches: 10. The CDR3 is made up of 16 amino acids. CDR3 residues: CASSSHVRGSSYEQYF. The CDR3 nucleotides read TGTGCCAGCAGCTCTCATGTACGCGGGAGCTCCTACGAGCAGTACTTC.

This clonotype was observed at least ten times. CDR3 nucleotide sequence: TGTGCCAGCGGGGGCCTCCGGGCTAATGAAAAACTGTTTTTT. Protein: CASGGLRANEKLFF. The chain carries TRBV2 and TRBJ1-4; D may be TRBD1 (6 bases). Germline lookup yields CDR1 SNHLY and CDR2 FYNNEI. V lost 8 bases to trimming and J lost 3 bases, with 13 bases between them. The CDR3 totals 14 residues.

This clonotype was counted ten times or more. This rearrangement joins TRBV7-2 to TRBJ2-3; 7 positions match TRBD2. The length of the CDR3 is 15 residues. Unmatched junction bases numbered 11, after V lost 6 bases and J lost 5 bases. Looked up from germline, CDR1 is SGHTA and CDR2 is FQGNSA. This CDR3 is CASSRIGRGLDTQYF. Here the CDR3 DNA reads TGTGCCAGCAGTCGGATAGGGCGGGGGTTAGATACGCAGTATTTT. The whole variable domain, filled in from reference TRBV7-2 and TRBJ2-3, reads GAGVSQSPSNKVTEKGKDVELRCDPISGHTALYWYRQSLGQGLEFLIYFQGNSAPDKSGLPSDRFSAERTGGSVSTLTIQRTQQEDSAVYLCASSRIGRGLDTQYFGPGTRLTVL.

This clonotype occurred a few times. V usage is TRBV7-2 and J usage is TRBJ1-4, with TRBD1 matching 8 bases. The CDR3 totals 14 residues. Losses at the gene ends were 2 bases for V and 7 bases for J; bases not matched to a gene: 3. Germline-derived CDR1 and CDR2 are SGHTA and FQGNSA. CDR3 residues: CASSLQGAPEKLFF. CDR3 in DNA: TGTGCCAGCAGCTTACAGGGGGCGCCTGAAAAACTGTTTTTT.

This sequence joins TRBV18 and TRBJ1-1; TRBD1 agrees at 7 bases. The length of the CDR3 is 13 residues. Per germline, CDR1 KGHSH and CDR2 LQKENI. V shed 4 bases and J 2 bases; nucleotides not matched to a gene: 1. The CDR3 is CASSRQGNTEAFF. For the CDR3, the DNA is TGTGCCAGCTCACGACAGGGTAACACTGAAGCTTTCTTT. The full variable domain, completed using reference TRBV18 and TRBJ1-1, is NAGVMQNPRHLVRRRGQEARLRCSPMKGHSHVYWYRQLPEEGLKFMVYLQKENIIDESGMPKERFSAEFPKEGPSILRIQQVVRGDSAAYFCASSRQGNTEAFFGQGTRLTVV.

In its sample, this clonotype was seen many times. J is TRBJ2-5 and V is TRBV24-1; D unresolved. The germline V gene encodes CDR1 KGHDR and CDR2 SFDVKD. The CDR3 is 12 amino acids. With 8 bases removed from V and 2 bases from J, the gap between germline ends came to 8 bases. Written as DNA, the CDR3 is TGTGCCACCAAAGACCTTCAAGAGACCCAGTACTTC. It yields the protein CATKDLQETQYF.

This clonotype was recorded many times. The chain is built from TRBV11-1 and TRBJ2-4; D remains ambiguous. V lost 5 bases, J lost 1 base, and 12 bases lay in between. The CDR3 runs to 15 residues. Germline lookup yields CDR1 SGHAT and CDR2 FQDESV (reference sequence). CDR3 sequence: CASSQVKEAKNIQYF. The CDR3 region has the DNA TGTGCCAGCAGCCAAGTCAAGGAGGCCAAAAACATTCAGTACTTC. Full variable domain (outside the CDR3, taken from reference TRBV11-1 and TRBJ2-4): EAEVAQSPRYKITEKSQAVAFWCDPISGHATLYWYRQILGQGPELLVQFQDESVVDDSQLPKDRFSAERLKGVDSTLKIQPAELGDSAMYLCASSQVKEAKNIQYFGAGTRLSVL.

This clonotype was counted many times. The chain recombines TRBV5-1 with TRBJ2-7; D not certain. The CDR3 is 11 residues long. Trimming took 2 bases from V and 4 from J, leaving 4 bases between them. Germline CDR1 and CDR2: SGHRS and YFSETQ. The CDR3 DNA reads as TGCGCCAGCAGCTTTGATTACGAGCAGTACTTC. This encodes CASSFDYEQYF.

This clonotype was picked up a small number of times. The chain is built from TRBV12-3 or TRBV12-4 and TRBJ1-1; D unresolved. Between the trimmed V and J ends, which lost 2 bases and 1 base, there was a span of 11 bases. This CDR3 contains 15 residues. The CDR3 DNA sequence: TGTGCCAGCAGTTTATATGGACTGACGAACACTGAAGCTTTCTTT. Amino acid sequence: CASSLYGLTNTEAFF.

The sample holds many counts of this clonotype. The V and J genes are TRBV7-6 and TRBJ2-5, with 7 bases identical to TRBD1. The CDR3 has 16 residues. Germline-derived CDR1 and CDR2 are SGHVS and FNYEAQ. With 2 bases clipped from V and 0 bases from J, the junction kept 6 bases outside the gene matches. The CDR3 nucleotides read TGTGCCAGCAGCTTAAAGGGGGCCCCGTACCAAGAGACCCAGTACTTC. As protein: CASSLKGAPYQETQYF.

This clonotype was seen at least ten times. CDR3 bases: TGCGCCAGCAGCTCAGGACAGTCCTATGGCTACACCTTC. It codes for CASSSGQSYGYTF. The rearrangement links TRBV5-1 to TRBJ1-2; TRBD1 might be the D (6 bases). This CDR3 spans 13 amino acids. Trimming shortened V by 3 bases and J by 4 bases, and 10 bases separated the two germline ends. CDR1 SGHRS and CDR2 YFSETQ come from the germline V gene.

In this sample, this clonotype turned up many times. This chain links TRBV20-1 with TRBJ2-7, with 9 bases lining up with TRBD2. The CDR3 runs 15 residues. V trimming: 2 bases; J trimming: 9 bases; junction bases outside the gene matches: 14. Per germline, CDR1 DFQATT and CDR2 SNEGSKA (reference sequence). The CDR3 sequence is CSARPFSGGVEAQYF. In nucleotides, the CDR3 is TGCAGTGCTAGACCCTTTAGCGGGGGAGTGGAAGCGCAGTACTTC.